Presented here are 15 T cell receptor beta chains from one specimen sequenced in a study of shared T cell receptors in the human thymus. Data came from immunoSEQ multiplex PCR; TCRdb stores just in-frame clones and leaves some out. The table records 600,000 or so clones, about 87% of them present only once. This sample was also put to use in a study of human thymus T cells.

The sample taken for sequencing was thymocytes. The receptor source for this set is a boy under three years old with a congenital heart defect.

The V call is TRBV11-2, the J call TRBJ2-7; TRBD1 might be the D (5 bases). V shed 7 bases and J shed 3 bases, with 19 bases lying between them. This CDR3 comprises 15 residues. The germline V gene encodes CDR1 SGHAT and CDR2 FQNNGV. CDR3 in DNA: TGTGCCAGCAAAAACACAGGCACCCCTGGCTACGAGCAGTACTTC. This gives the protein CASKNTGTPGYEQYF.

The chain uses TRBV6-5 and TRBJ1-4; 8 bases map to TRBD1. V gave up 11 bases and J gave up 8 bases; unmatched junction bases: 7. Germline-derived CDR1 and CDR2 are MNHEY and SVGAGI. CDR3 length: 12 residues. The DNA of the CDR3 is TGTGCCGCAGGGGGCGGGAAGGAAAAACTGTTTTTT. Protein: CAAGGGKEKLFF.

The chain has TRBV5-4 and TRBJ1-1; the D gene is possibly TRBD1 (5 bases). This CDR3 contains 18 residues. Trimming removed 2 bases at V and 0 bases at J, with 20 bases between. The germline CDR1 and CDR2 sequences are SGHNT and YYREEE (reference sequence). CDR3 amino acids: CASSFDIQGSRMNTEAFF. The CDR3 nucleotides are TGTGCCAGCAGCTTTGATATTCAGGGTTCAAGGATGAACACTGAAGCTTTCTTT.

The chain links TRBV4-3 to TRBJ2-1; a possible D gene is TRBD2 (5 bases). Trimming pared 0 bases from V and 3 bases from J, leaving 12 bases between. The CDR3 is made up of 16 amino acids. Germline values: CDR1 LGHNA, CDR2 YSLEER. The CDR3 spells CASSQDEGPLYNEQFF. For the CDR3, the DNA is TGCGCCAGCAGCCAAGACGAGGGCCCTCTCTACAATGAGCAGTTCTTC.

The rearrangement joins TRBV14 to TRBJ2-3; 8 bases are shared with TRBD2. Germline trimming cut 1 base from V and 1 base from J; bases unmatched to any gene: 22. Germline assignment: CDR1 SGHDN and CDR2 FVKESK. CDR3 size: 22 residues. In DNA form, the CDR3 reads TGTGCCAGCAGCCAAGCGGCGAAACCTGGGTCGGCGGGGGGCAGGGGCACAGATACGCAGTATTTT. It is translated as CASSQAAKPGSAGGRGTDTQYF.

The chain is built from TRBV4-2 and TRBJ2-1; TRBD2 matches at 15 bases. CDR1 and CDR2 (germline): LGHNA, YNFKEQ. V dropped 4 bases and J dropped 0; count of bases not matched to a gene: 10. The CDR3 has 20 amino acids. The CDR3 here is CASSPDQGLAGGRSYNEQFF. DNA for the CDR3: TGTGCCAGCAGCCCCGATCAGGGACTAGCGGGGGGCCGCTCCTACAATGAGCAGTTCTTC.

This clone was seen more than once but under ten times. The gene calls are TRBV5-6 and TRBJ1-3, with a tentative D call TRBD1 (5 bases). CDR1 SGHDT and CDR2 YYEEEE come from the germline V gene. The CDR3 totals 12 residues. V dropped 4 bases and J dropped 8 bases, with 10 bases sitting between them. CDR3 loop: CASSATEDTIYF. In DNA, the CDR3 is TGTGCCAGCAGCGCGACAGAAGACACCATATATTTT. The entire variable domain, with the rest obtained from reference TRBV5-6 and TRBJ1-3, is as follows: DAGVTQSPTHLIKTRGQQVTLRCSPKSGHDTVSWYQQALGQGPQFIFQYYEEEERQRGNFPDRFSGHQFPNYSSELNVNALLLGDSALYLCASSATEDTIYFGEGSWLTVV.

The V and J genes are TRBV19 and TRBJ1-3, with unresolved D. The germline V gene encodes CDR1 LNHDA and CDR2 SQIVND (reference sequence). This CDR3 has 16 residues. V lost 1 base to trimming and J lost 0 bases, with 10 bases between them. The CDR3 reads CASSIGRTSSGNTIYF. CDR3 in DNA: TGTGCCAGTAGTATAGGGAGAACCAGCTCTGGAAACACCATATATTTT.

CDR3 sequence: CASSFWGRTDTQYF. CDR3 DNA: TGTGCCAGCAGTTTCTGGGGGCGTACAGATACGCAGTATTTT. This chain joins TRBV28 and TRBJ2-3, with a tentative D call TRBD1 (6 bases). The CDR3 loop spans 14 amino acids. The germline V and J ends were trimmed by 3 bases and 3 bases, with 10 bases remaining between them. Germline CDR1 is MDHEN and CDR2 is SYDVKM.

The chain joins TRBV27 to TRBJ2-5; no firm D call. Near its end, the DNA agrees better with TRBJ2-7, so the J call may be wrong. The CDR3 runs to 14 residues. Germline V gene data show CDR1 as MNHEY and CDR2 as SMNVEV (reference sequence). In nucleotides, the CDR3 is TGTGCCAGCAGTCCAGTGGGCCAGTCCTACGAGCAGTACTTC. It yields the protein CASSPVGQSYEQYF.

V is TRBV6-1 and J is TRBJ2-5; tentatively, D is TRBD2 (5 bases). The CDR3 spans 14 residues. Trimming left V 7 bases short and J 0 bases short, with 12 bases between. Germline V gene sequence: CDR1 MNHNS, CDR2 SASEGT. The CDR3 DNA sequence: TGTGCCAGCACTACGAGGGTGGACCAAGAGACCCAGTACTTC. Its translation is CASTTRVDQETQYF.

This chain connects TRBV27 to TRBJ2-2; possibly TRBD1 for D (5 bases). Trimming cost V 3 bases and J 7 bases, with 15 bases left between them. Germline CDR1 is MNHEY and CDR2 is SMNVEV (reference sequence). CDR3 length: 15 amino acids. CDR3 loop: CASSFRGPEVGELFF. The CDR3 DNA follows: TGTGCCAGCAGTTTTAGGGGCCCCGAGGTCGGGGAGCTGTTTTTT.

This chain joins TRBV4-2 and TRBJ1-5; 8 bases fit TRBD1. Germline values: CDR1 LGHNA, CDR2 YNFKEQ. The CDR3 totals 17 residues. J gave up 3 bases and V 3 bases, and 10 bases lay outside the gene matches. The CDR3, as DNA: TGTGCCAGCAGCCATTTATACCGGGACAGGTACAATCAGCCCCAGCATTTT. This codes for CASSHLYRDRYNQPQHF.

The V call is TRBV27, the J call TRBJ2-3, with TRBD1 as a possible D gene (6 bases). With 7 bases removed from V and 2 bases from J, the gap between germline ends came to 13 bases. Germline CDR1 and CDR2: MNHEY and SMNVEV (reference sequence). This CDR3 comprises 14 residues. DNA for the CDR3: TGTGCCAGCAAGCTCTTGGGGGCCACAGATACGCAGTATTTT. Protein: CASKLLGATDTQYF.

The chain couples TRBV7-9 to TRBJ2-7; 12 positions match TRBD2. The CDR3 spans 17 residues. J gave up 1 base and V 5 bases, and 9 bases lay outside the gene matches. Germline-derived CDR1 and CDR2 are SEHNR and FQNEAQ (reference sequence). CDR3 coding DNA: TGTGCCAGCAGCCCTAGAGGACTAGCGGGGCTGTCCTACGAGCAGTACTTC. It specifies CASSPRGLAGLSYEQYF. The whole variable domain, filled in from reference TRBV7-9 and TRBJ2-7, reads DTGVSQNPRHKITKRGQNVTFRCDPISEHNRLYWYRQTLGQGPEFLTYFQNEAQLEKSRLLSDRFSAERPKGSFSTLEIQRTEQGDSAMYLCASSPRGLAGLSYEQYFGPGTRLTVT.